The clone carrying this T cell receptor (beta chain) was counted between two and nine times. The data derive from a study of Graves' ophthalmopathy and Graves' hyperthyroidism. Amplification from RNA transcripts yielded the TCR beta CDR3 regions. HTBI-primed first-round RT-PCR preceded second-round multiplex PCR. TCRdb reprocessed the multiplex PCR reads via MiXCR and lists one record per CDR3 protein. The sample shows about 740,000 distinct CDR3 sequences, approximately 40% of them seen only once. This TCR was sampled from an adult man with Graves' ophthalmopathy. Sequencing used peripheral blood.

In nucleotides, the CDR3 is TGTGCCAGCACCTTGGGGTTGGCTAATGAAAAACTGTTTTTT. The encoded protein is CASTLGLANEKLFF. The chain is built from TRBV6-5 and TRBJ1-4, with D unresolved. The V gene's germline CDR1 is MNHEY and CDR2 SVGAGI. The CDR3 is 14 residues long. Trimming removed 7 bases at V and 3 bases at J, with 12 bases between.